The 5 T cell receptor beta chains below come from one sample, sequenced in a study of CD8+ T cells in alopecia areata. Sequencing templates came from extracted RNA that was reverse transcribed into cDNA. TCRdb's copy holds only in-frame clones and misses some; the assay was immunoSEQ multiplex PCR. The data contain around 120,000 clones, around 50% of them singletons. Specimen: NKG2D-low CD8+ T cells sorted from blood. The receptors here all came from a human donor with alopecia areata.

The V and J genes are TRBV27 and TRBJ2-5; D unclear. Trimming took off 2 bases at V and 1 base at J, with 5 bases between the two ends. In germline, CDR1 is MNHEY, CDR2 SMNVEV (reference sequence). The length of the CDR3 is 13 residues. For the CDR3, the DNA is TGTGCCAGCAGTTTAGGGTCCCAAGAGACCCAGTACTTC. It translates to CASSLGSQETQYF.

This clone showed up just a few times. The gene calls are TRBV27 and TRBJ2-3, with D possibly called TRBD1 or TRBD2 (7 bases each). V dropped 4 bases and J dropped 3 bases, with 14 bases sitting between them. This CDR3 has 15 residues. CDR1 is MNHEY, CDR2 SMNVEV, per germline (reference sequence). The CDR3 here is CASSSGGVLTDTQYF. CDR3 nucleotides: TGTGCCAGCAGTTCAGGGGGGGTGCTTACAGATACGCAGTATTTT.

This clone came up a few times. The rearrangement uses TRBV11-2 and TRBJ2-7; D unresolved. CDR1 and CDR2 from the germline V gene are SGHAT and FQNNGV. The CDR3 runs to 13 residues. Trimming cost V 6 bases and J 1 base, with 10 bases left between them. CDR3 in amino acids: CASSFDGSYEQYF. The CDR3 nucleotides are TGTGCCAGCAGTTTTGACGGTTCCTACGAGCAGTACTTC.

The J gene is TRBJ1-5, the V gene TRBV5-6; TRBD1 agrees at 7 bases. The germline V gene has CDR1 SGHDT and CDR2 YYEEEE. V gave up 4 bases and J gave up 4 bases; unmatched junction bases: 2. The CDR3 length is 13 residues. This CDR3 reads CASSEGANQPQHF. The DNA for the CDR3 is TGTGCCAGCAGCGAGGGGGCAAATCAGCCCCAGCATTTT.

The chain has TRBV4-1 and TRBJ2-7; unclear D gene. The CDR3 consists of 15 residues. V lost 4 bases to trimming and J lost 3 bases, with 16 bases between them. In germline, CDR1 is MGHRA, CDR2 YSYEKL. In DNA, the CDR3 is TGCGCCAGCAGCCTCGGCTCGGGTGGGAACTACGAGCAGTACTTC. Its protein is CASSLGSGGNYEQYF.